This T cell receptor beta chain was obtained from a study of cytomegalovirus exposure and HLA in healthy donors. PCR primers comprised 60 Vbeta and 13 Jbeta primers. Libraries were prepared by immunoSEQ multiplex PCR; TCRdb keeps only in-frame clonotypes and omits some of them. Among tens of thousands of clones, approximately 84% were seen once, and the ten largest hold 2.9%. This CDR3 spans 16 amino acids. V shed 9 bases and J 4 bases; nucleotides not matched to a gene: 17. Germline V gives CDR1 LNHDA, CDR2 SQIVND (reference sequence). The sequence came from a middle-aged man in good health and CMV-seronegative. J is TRBJ1-2 and V is TRBV19; 7 bases line up with TRBD1. Sequenced sample: PBMCs. CDR3 protein: CASRTTNRGEGYGYTF. The CDR3 coding sequence is TGTGCCAGCAGGACGACTAACAGGGGCGAAGGCTATGGCTACACCTTC.